Given below is one T cell receptor (beta chain) in context. Germline-derived CDR1 and CDR2 are SGHTA and FQGNSA. The CDR3 is 15 residues long. V shed 5 bases and J 4 bases; nucleotides not matched to a gene: 6. Measured with immunoSEQ multiplex PCR; TCRdb has only the in-frame clones, and not every one. The data contain approximately 290,000 clones, more than 65% of them singletons. The data were obtained in a study of blood T cell repertoires in COVID-19. Study-level background: T cells, B-cell-depleted T cells, or PBMCs supplied cDNA or gDNA.

Followed longitudinally, the Seattle patients had been enrolled during active infection. The V and J genes are TRBV7-2 and TRBJ1-5; 9 bases line up with TRBD1. The sample was peripheral blood. This clonotype was obtained from a person between 65 and 79 years old with COVID-19, enrolled during active disease. CDR3 sequence: CASSPDRGGNQPQHF. CDR3 nucleotides: TGTGCCAGCAGCCCGGACAGGGGAGGGAATCAGCCCCAGCATTTT.